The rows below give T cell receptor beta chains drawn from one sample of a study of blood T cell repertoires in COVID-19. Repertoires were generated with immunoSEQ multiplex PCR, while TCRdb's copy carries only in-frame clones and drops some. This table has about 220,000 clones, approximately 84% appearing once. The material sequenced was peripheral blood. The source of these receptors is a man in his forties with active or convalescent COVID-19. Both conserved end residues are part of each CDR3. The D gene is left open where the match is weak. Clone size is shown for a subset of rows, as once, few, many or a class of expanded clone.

CASSNRYTQYF,TGTGCCAGCAGTAACCGGTATACGCAGTATTTT,-,-,TRBV28,TRBJ2-3
CATTLLTSNEQFF,TGTGCCACTACCCTCCTGACTAGCAATGAGCAGTTCTTC,-,-,TRBV28,TRBJ2-1
CASSRNQRTGVQETQYF,TGCGCCAGCAGCCGAAACCAAAGGACAGGCGTACAAGAGACCCAGTACTTC,TRBD1,-,TRBV4-1,TRBJ2-5
CASSQFAGGFRNEQFF,TGTGCCAGCAGCCAATTCGCGGGGGGGTTCAGGAATGAGCAGTTCTTC,TRBD2,-,TRBV16,TRBJ2-1
CASSLAASEQYF,TGTGCCAGCAGTTTAGCGGCGTCCGAGCAGTACTTC,-,-,TRBV28,TRBJ2-7
CASSTRVRANTGELFF,TGTGCCAGCAGCACGAGGGTTAGGGCGAACACCGGGGAGCTGTTTTTT,-,-,TRBV5-4,TRBJ2-2
CASSPGRTSGKADTQYF,TGCGCCAGCAGCCCCGGTAGGACTAGCGGGAAGGCAGATACGCAGTATTTT,TRBD2,-,TRBV5-1,TRBJ2-3
CASRVGGPPLHF,TGTGCCAGCAGGGTAGGGGGACCACCCCTCCACTTT,-,-,TRBV6-5,TRBJ1-6
CASSYGTGAGYTF,TGTGCCAGCAGTTACGGGACAGGGGCGGGCTACACCTTC,TRBD1,-,TRBV6-5,TRBJ1-2
CASSSPGQTADTQYF,TGTGCCAGCAGCTCACCGGGACAGACGGCAGATACGCAGTATTTT,TRBD1,-,TRBV7-3,TRBJ2-3
CASMRGQGNEKLFF,TGTGCCAGTATGAGGGGACAGGGAAATGAAAAACTGTTTTTT,TRBD1,-,TRBV19,TRBJ1-4
CASPQNANTGELFF,TGTGCCAGCCCTCAGAACGCGAACACCGGGGAGCTGTTTTTT,-,-,TRBV2,TRBJ2-2
CASSFSFGTRNTGELFF,TGTGCCAGCAGTTTCAGTTTCGGGACAAGGAACACCGGGGAGCTGTTTTTT,-,-,TRBV27,TRBJ2-2
CASSRGGSLGGYTF,TGTGCCAGCTCTCGAGGGGGTTCCCTCGGCGGCTACACCTTC,-,once,TRBV18,TRBJ1-2
CASSLAPSYEQYF,TGCGCCAGCAGCTTGGCCCCTAGCTACGAGCAGTACTTC,-,few,TRBV5-1,TRBJ2-7
CASSLARLALSGANVLTF,TGTGCCAGCAGTTTAGCACGACTAGCCCTCTCTGGGGCCAACGTCCTGACTTTC,TRBD2,-,TRBV28,TRBJ2-6
CASSLERHGYTF,TGTGCCAGCTCCCTCGAGCGCCATGGCTACACCTTC,-,few,TRBV18,TRBJ1-2
CASSQGVSREQFF,TGTGCCAGCAGCCAAGGGGTCTCGCGGGAGCAGTTCTTC,-,once,TRBV3-1/TRBV3-2,TRBJ2-1
CASSSGQEEVNYGYTF,TGTGCCAGCAGCTCGGGACAGGAGGAAGTTAACTATGGCTACACCTTC,TRBD1,-,TRBV7-9,TRBJ1-2
CASRPISANVQYF,TGTGCCAGCAGACCTATCTCCGCTAATGTTCAGTACTTC,-,-,TRBV2,TRBJ2-4
CASSLARGRTTEAFF,TGCGCCAGCAGCTTGGCCAGGGGGCGGACCACTGAAGCTTTCTTT,TRBD1,-,TRBV5-1,TRBJ1-1
CASGRDGYYGYTF,TGTGCCAGCGGGAGGGACGGCTACTATGGCTACACCTTC,-,few,TRBV19,TRBJ1-2
CASSTGERAGGEETQYF,TGCGCCAGCAGTACGGGGGAGAGGGCGGGAGGTGAAGAGACCCAGTACTTC,TRBD2,-,TRBV4-1,TRBJ2-5
CATSRPDSDTQYF,TGTGCCACCAGCAGACCCGACAGTGATACGCAGTATTTT,-,once,TRBV15,TRBJ2-3
CASSLIIYEQYF,TGTGCCAGCAGTTTAATTATCTACGAGCAGTACTTC,-,once,TRBV12-3/TRBV12-4,TRBJ2-7
CASSLRERFDEQFF,TGTGCCAGCAGTTTGCGGGAGAGGTTTGATGAGCAGTTCTTC,TRBD2,-,TRBV27,TRBJ2-1
CASSVENRQRDEQYF,TGTGCCAGCAGCGTAGAGAACAGGCAGCGAGACGAGCAGTACTTC,-,-,TRBV9,TRBJ2-7
CASSLDPAGRSEQYF,TGTGCCAGCAGCTTGGATCCAGCGGGGCGGTCCGAGCAGTACTTC,TRBD2,-,TRBV5-4,TRBJ2-7
CASSINSGNTEAFF,TGTGCCAGTAGTATTAATTCCGGTAACACTGAAGCTTTCTTT,-,-,TRBV19,TRBJ1-1
CASSLRTVYLRSEQYF,TGTGCCAGCAGCTTAAGGACAGTTTACCTCAGGAGCGAGCAGTACTTC,-,-,TRBV5-6,TRBJ2-7
CASSYSAGVGNTIYF,TGTGCCAGCAGTTATAGCGCTGGAGTTGGAAACACCATATATTTT,-,-,TRBV6-5,TRBJ1-3
CASSSLGGRWNTEAFF,TGTGCCAGCAGCTCCCTGGGGGGGAGATGGAACACTGAAGCTTTCTTT,-,-,TRBV5-4,TRBJ1-1
CASSRQGREQVEAFF,TGCGCCAGCAGCAGACAGGGAAGAGAGCAAGTTGAAGCTTTCTTT,TRBD1,-,TRBV5-1,TRBJ1-1